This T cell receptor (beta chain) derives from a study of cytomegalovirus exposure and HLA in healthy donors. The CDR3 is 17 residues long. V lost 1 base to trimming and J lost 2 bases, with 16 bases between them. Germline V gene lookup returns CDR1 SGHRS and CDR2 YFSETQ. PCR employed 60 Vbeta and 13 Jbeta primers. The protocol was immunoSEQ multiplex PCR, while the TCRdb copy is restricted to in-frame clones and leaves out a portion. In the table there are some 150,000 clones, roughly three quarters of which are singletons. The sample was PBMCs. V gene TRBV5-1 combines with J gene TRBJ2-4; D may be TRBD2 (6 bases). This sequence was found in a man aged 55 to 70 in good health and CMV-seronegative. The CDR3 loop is CASSLSQAGRTKNIQYF. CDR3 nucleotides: TGCGCCAGCAGCTTGAGTCAAGCGGGCCGGACCAAAAACATTCAGTACTTC.